The next 27 T cell receptor beta chains were all read from a single sample in a study of blood T cell repertoires in COVID-19. The repertoire was sequenced with immunoSEQ multiplex PCR; TCRdb's copy has only in-frame clones and lacks some. The data hold some 180,000 clones, with about nine tenths observed a single time. The sample was peripheral blood. The receptors derive from an older man with active or convalescent COVID-19.

The chain employs TRBV2 and TRBJ1-5; 7 nucleotides line up with TRBD1. There are 13 residues in the CDR3. The trim removed 8 bases at V and 5 bases at J, leaving 6 bases unmatched. Germline CDR1 reads SNHLY; CDR2 reads FYNNEI. The CDR3 protein is CASGRQGDQPQHF. CDR3 coding DNA: TGTGCCAGCGGGCGACAGGGCGATCAGCCCCAGCATTTT.

In its sample, this clone was seen once. The V and J genes are TRBV4-1 and TRBJ2-5; 7 nucleotides align to TRBD2. The germline V gene has CDR1 MGHRA and CDR2 YSYEKL. CDR3 length: 14 residues. The J segment lost 4 bases and the V segment lost 1 base, leaving 3 bases of the junction unmatched. The CDR3 DNA reads TGCGCCAGCAGCCAAGGTGGGGAGGGAGAGACCCAGTACTTC. Its protein is CASSQGGEGETQYF.

In nucleotides, the CDR3 is TGTGCCAGCAGTGAAATGGGCGGCCGGGACAGGGTTGAAAAACTGTTTTTT. This gives the protein CASSEMGGRDRVEKLFF. The V gene is TRBV6-1, the J gene TRBJ1-4; TRBD1 agrees at 9 bases. J was trimmed by 7 bases and V by 2 bases; bases with no gene match: 11. Germline CDR1 is MNHNS and CDR2 is SASEGT. The CDR3 runs to 17 residues.

The chain employs TRBV7-9 and TRBJ2-1; 7 bases are shared with TRBD2. The CDR3 is made up of 16 amino acids. J gave up 0 bases and V 5 bases, and 7 bases lay outside the gene matches. Germline CDR1 and CDR2: SEHNR and FQNEAQ (reference sequence). The CDR3 sequence: CASSPGRGSSYNEQFF. The CDR3 DNA reads TGTGCCAGCAGCCCCGGGCGGGGGAGCTCCTACAATGAGCAGTTCTTC.

Only one count was recorded for this clone. This rearrangement joins TRBV18 to TRBJ1-4, with 7 bases that match TRBD1. The CDR3 is 15 amino acids. Germline V gives CDR1 KGHSH, CDR2 LQKENI. V lost 3 bases to trimming and J lost 6 bases; unmatched junction nucleotides: 7. The CDR3 region has the DNA TGTGCCAGCTCACCGGACAGGCGGCAGGATGAAAAACTGTTTTTT. Its protein product is CASSPDRRQDEKLFF.

The chain joins TRBV6-5 to TRBJ2-3; D is unclear. CDR1 MNHEY and CDR2 SVGAGI come from the germline V gene. The CDR3 runs to 13 residues. Trimming removed 2 bases from V and 2 bases from J, with 5 bases in between. This CDR3 reads CASSYPYTDTQYF. DNA for the CDR3: TGTGCCAGCAGTTACCCTTACACAGATACGCAGTATTTT.

The chain joins TRBV5-5 to TRBJ2-1, with 7 bases matching TRBD2. Germline V gene data show CDR1 as SGHKS and CDR2 as YYEKEE (reference sequence). CDR3 size: 16 residues. The V segment lost 2 bases and the J segment 1 base; nucleotides outside the gene matches: 6. CDR3 coding DNA: TGTGCCAGCAGCTTTACCCTAGCGGTTTCCTACAATGAGCAGTTCTTC. It specifies CASSFTLAVSYNEQFF.

The chain couples TRBV18 to TRBJ1-4; D possibly corresponds to TRBD1 (5 bases). The V gene's germline CDR1 is KGHSH and CDR2 LQKENI. V gave up 3 bases and J gave up 0 bases, with 8 bases separating them. This CDR3 has 15 amino acids. CDR3 DNA: TGTGCCAGCTCACCGGGGCTTACAACTAATGAAAAACTGTTTTTT. It is translated as CASSPGLTTNEKLFF.

The V call is TRBV2, the J call TRBJ1-6; 7 nucleotides match TRBD1. The CDR3 covers 14 residues. Trimming took 8 bases from V and 7 from J; bases not matched to a gene: 8. In germline, CDR1 is SNHLY, CDR2 FYNNEI. CDR3 in amino acids: CASGGRQGNSPLHF. The DNA of the CDR3 is TGTGCCAGCGGGGGGAGACAGGGAAATTCACCCCTCCACTTT.

This clone was detected once. The CDR3 loop is CASSADRGPGELFF. In DNA, the CDR3 is TGTGCCAGCTCAGCAGACAGGGGGCCCGGGGAGCTGTTTTTT. The chain couples TRBV18 to TRBJ2-2, with TRBD1 matching over 10 bases. The CDR3 consists of 14 residues. Germline trimming cut 5 bases from V and 6 bases from J; bases unmatched to any gene: 3. Germline CDR1 KGHSH, CDR2 LQKENI. The full variable domain, its missing parts supplied by reference TRBV18 and TRBJ2-2, is NAGVMQNPRHLVRRRGQEARLRCSPMKGHSHVYWYRQLPEEGLKFMVYLQKENIIDESGMPKERFSAEFPKEGPSILRIQQVVRGDSAAYFCASSADRGPGELFFGEGSRLTVL.

The chain has TRBV15 and TRBJ2-7; no firm D call. Germline lookup yields CDR1 LNHNV and CDR2 YYDKDF (reference sequence). The V and J ends lost 1 base and 0 bases respectively, with 4 bases between them. The CDR3 contains 13 residues. CDR3 residues: CATSRGDSYEQYF. CDR3 in DNA: TGTGCCACCAGCAGAGGCGACTCCTACGAGCAGTACTTC.

This rearrangement joins TRBV18 to TRBJ2-1; 11 positions agree with TRBD2. Germline assignment: CDR1 KGHSH and CDR2 LQKENI. The CDR3 runs to 16 residues. V was clipped by 3 bases and J by 5 bases; unmatched bases: 6. Here the CDR3 reads CASSPRLAGNNNEQFF. The CDR3 DNA is TGTGCCAGCTCACCCCGACTAGCGGGGAACAACAATGAGCAGTTCTTC.

The chain combines TRBV7-9 with TRBJ2-7; the D gene is possibly TRBD1 (6 bases). Trimming removed 4 bases from V and 5 bases from J, with 21 bases in between. The germline V gene has CDR1 SEHNR and CDR2 FQNEAQ (reference sequence). The CDR3 consists of 16 residues. CDR3 in amino acids: CASSWGGGHPLDEQYF. In DNA form, the CDR3 reads TGTGCCAGCAGCTGGGGTGGGGGACACCCCCTTGACGAGCAGTACTTC. The full variable domain, completed using reference TRBV7-9 and TRBJ2-7, is DTGVSQNPRHKITKRGQNVTFRCDPISEHNRLYWYRQTLGQGPEFLTYFQNEAQLEKSRLLSDRFSAERPKGSFSTLEIQRTEQGDSAMYLCASSWGGGHPLDEQYFGPGTRLTVT.

V usage is TRBV18 and J usage is TRBJ1-1, with D perhaps matching TRBD1 (5 bases). CDR3 length equals 13 residues. Germline V lookup: CDR1 KGHSH, CDR2 LQKENI. Trimming stripped 3 bases from V and 10 bases from J, with 15 bases between. Written as DNA, the CDR3 is TGTGCCAGCTCACCCAATGGAGGGGTAGGAGCTTTCTTT. It codes for CASSPNGGVGAFF.

The chain uses TRBV2 and TRBJ1-5; possible D gene TRBD1, 6 bases. CDR1 and CDR2 (germline): SNHLY, FYNNEI. V lost 3 bases, J lost 0 bases, and 15 bases lay in between. CDR3 length equals 17 residues. CDR3 sequence (DNA): TGTGCCAGCAGTGAGCCGGGGGGGCGAAATAGCAATCAGCCCCAGCATTTT. It specifies CASSEPGGRNSNQPQHF. Looking up the rest from reference TRBV2 and TRBJ1-5 gives the full variable domain: EPEVTQTPSHQVTQMGQEVILRCVPISNHLYFYWYRQILGQKVEFLVSFYNNEISEKSEIFDDQFSVERPDGSNFTLKIRSTKLEDSAMYFCASSEPGGRNSNQPQHFGDGTRLSIL.

The V gene is TRBV9, the J gene TRBJ2-1, with 10 bases identical to TRBD2. The J segment lost 8 bases and the V segment lost 4 bases, leaving 9 bases of the junction unmatched. The CDR3 consists of 15 residues. Germline-derived CDR1 and CDR2 are SGDLS and YYNGEE. The CDR3 region has the DNA TGTGCCAGCAGCCCCCGCAGCGGGGGGGCCGATGAGCAGTTCTTC. This encodes CASSPRSGGADEQFF.

This clone has a single count. V and J are TRBV12-3 or TRBV12-4 and TRBJ1-1; no firm D call. The CDR3 is 13 residues long. V dropped 2 bases and J dropped 0 bases, with 4 bases sitting between them. CDR3 coding DNA: TGTGCCAGCAGTTTAAACTTGAACACTGAAGCTTTCTTT. Translating it yields CASSLNLNTEAFF.

The chain employs TRBV7-6 and TRBJ2-5; 9 bases are a match to TRBD1. Germline loops: CDR1 SGHVS, CDR2 FNYEAQ. V was clipped by 5 bases and J by 5 bases; unmatched bases: 9. This CDR3 comprises 15 residues. The CDR3 bases are TGTGCCAGCAGCCGGCGGACAGGGGCGGTCGAGACCCAGTACTTC. The encoded protein is CASSRRTGAVETQYF.

The chain combines TRBV5-1 with TRBJ2-5; D might be TRBD1 (5 bases). V was trimmed by 1 base and J by 5 bases, leaving 18 bases between them. The CDR3 contains 16 residues. Looked up from germline, CDR1 is SGHRS and CDR2 is YFSETQ. The CDR3 here is CASSLMAAGSVETQYF. DNA for the CDR3: TGCGCCAGCAGCTTGATGGCGGCAGGGTCGGTGGAGACCCAGTACTTC.

This clone was detected once. This chain links TRBV11-2 with TRBJ1-2, with D maybe TRBD1 (5 bases). This CDR3 comprises 15 residues. From germline, CDR1 is SGHAT and CDR2 FQNNGV. V was trimmed by 5 bases and J by 0 bases, leaving 13 bases between them. The CDR3 DNA reads as TGTGCCAGCAGCCCCCCCGGGGGGTCTAACTATGGCTACACCTTC. It specifies CASSPPGGSNYGYTF.

The chain is built from TRBV5-1 and TRBJ1-2, with a weak D call TRBD1 (5 bases). Germline values: CDR1 SGHRS, CDR2 YFSETQ. V shed 6 bases and J shed 8 bases, with 17 bases lying between them. CDR3 length: 13 residues. CDR3 bases: TGCGCCAGCACCCGAGGTGGGGCGGCGGGCTACACCTTC. It codes for CASTRGGAAGYTF. Full variable domain (missing parts from reference TRBV5-1 and TRBJ1-2): KAGVTQTPRYLIKTRGQQVTLSCSPISGHRSVSWYQQTPGQGLQFLFEYFSETQRNKGNFPGRFSGRQFSNSRSEMNVSTLELGDSALYLCASTRGGAAGYTFGSGTRLTVV.

This rearrangement joins TRBV5-1 to TRBJ1-1; D gene unclear. V was pared by 4 bases and J by 0 bases, with 7 bases between. Per germline, CDR1 SGHRS and CDR2 YFSETQ. The CDR3 consists of 13 residues. CDR3 protein: CASSKEMNTEAFF. The CDR3 region has the DNA TGCGCCAGCAGCAAAGAGATGAACACTGAAGCTTTCTTT.

This chain links TRBV3-1 (or the pseudogene TRBV3-2) with TRBJ2-3; the match to TRBD2 covers 11 bases. V shed 6 bases, J shed 5 bases, and the junction held 16 bases outside the gene matches. The CDR3 covers 18 residues. Germline V lookup: CDR1 LGHDT, CDR2 YNNKEL (reference sequence). The DNA for the CDR3 is TGTGCCAGCAGAGCGGGTTTAGCGGGGGGGCCGAGGGTAGATACGCAGTATTTT. This encodes CASRAGLAGGPRVDTQYF.

The chain has TRBV2 and TRBJ1-1, with 8 bases aligning to TRBD1. With 7 bases clipped from V and 4 bases from J, the junction kept 11 bases outside the gene matches. CDR1 and CDR2 from the germline V gene are SNHLY and FYNNEI. The length of the CDR3 is 15 residues. In DNA form, the CDR3 reads TGTGCCAGCACCCGGACAGGGACCGCGGGCACTGAAGCTTTCTTT. Translation: CASTRTGTAGTEAFF.

This chain joins TRBV19 and TRBJ1-6; no clear D. Germline CDR1 and CDR2: LNHDA and SQIVND (reference sequence). Trimming removed 6 bases at V and 5 bases at J, with 11 bases between. This CDR3 has 14 amino acids. The CDR3 loop is CASRDRLDNSPLHF. CDR3 sequence (DNA): TGTGCCAGTAGGGATAGACTTGATAATTCACCCCTCCACTTT.

The gene calls are TRBV4-3 and TRBJ1-5, with D unresolved. The V end lost 0 bases, the J end lost 6 bases, and 15 bases lay between the germline ends. Germline CDR1 reads LGHNA; CDR2 reads YSLEER. This CDR3 has 16 residues. As DNA, the CDR3 is TGCGCCAGCAGCCAAGACATAGGACGTCGGGGTCAGCCCCAGCATTTT. Protein sequence: CASSQDIGRRGQPQHF.

V and J are TRBV5-5 and TRBJ2-4; 8 bases align to TRBD1. The CDR3 spans 13 residues. V shed 5 bases and J 8 bases; nucleotides not matched to a gene: 6. The germline gives CDR1 SGHKS, CDR2 YYEKEE (reference sequence). DNA of the CDR3: TGTGCCAGCAGTCCTGACAGGGGTCACATTCAGTACTTC. This gives the protein CASSPDRGHIQYF.